This passage covers 23 T cell receptor beta chains from one sample sequenced in a study of blood T cell repertoires in COVID-19. Measured with immunoSEQ multiplex PCR; TCRdb has only the in-frame clones, and not every one. Here the sample spans roughly 150,000 clones, around 87% being singletons. Sequenced sample: peripheral blood. All receptors come from a woman aged 70-85 years with COVID-19, enrolled during active disease.

There are a few counts of this clone. This rearrangement joins TRBV24-1 to TRBJ1-1; possibly TRBD1 for D (5 bases). Germline CDR1 is KGHDR and CDR2 is SFDVKD. The CDR3 spans 13 residues. Trimming left V 8 bases short and J 3 bases short, with 12 bases between. The CDR3 region has the DNA TGTGCCACCAAGAGAACAGGATACACTGAAGCTTTCTTT. It encodes CATKRTGYTEAFF.

With respect to this clone: Other DNA sequences of this sample code for an identical CDR3. The V call is TRBV2, the J call TRBJ1-5, with 9 bases fitting TRBD1. The CDR3 extends over 15 amino acids. Germline V gives CDR1 SNHLY, CDR2 FYNNEI. Unmatched junction bases numbered 5, after V lost 6 bases and J lost 2 bases. The CDR3 is CASRGDRAGNQPQHF. In DNA form, the CDR3 reads TGTGCCAGCAGAGGGGACAGGGCTGGCAATCAGCCCCAGCATTTT.

V is TRBV5-1 and J is TRBJ1-5; no clear D gene. The germline V and J ends were trimmed by 4 bases and 7 bases, with 18 bases remaining between them. Per germline, CDR1 SGHRS and CDR2 YFSETQ. The length of the CDR3 is 15 residues. The CDR3 loop reads CASSPLPGDGQPQHF. The CDR3 region has the DNA TGCGCCAGCAGCCCCCTGCCCGGGGATGGACAGCCCCAGCATTTT.

This clone has just a few counts. This chain links TRBV6-5 with TRBJ1-1; the D is unclear. Trimming stripped 2 bases from V and 4 bases from J, with 17 bases between. This CDR3 contains 16 residues. CDR1 MNHEY and CDR2 SVGAGI come from the germline V gene. The chain's CDR3 is CASSYLSGGKSTEAFF. CDR3 DNA: TGTGCCAGCAGTTACCTCTCGGGAGGGAAGTCCACTGAAGCTTTCTTT.

V usage is TRBV5-4 and J usage is TRBJ1-4; TRBD1 aligns across 7 bases. The trim removed 4 bases at V and 6 bases at J, leaving 12 bases unmatched. This CDR3 is 16 amino acids long. The germline V gene encodes CDR1 SGHNT and CDR2 YYREEE (reference sequence). The CDR3 reads CASSREGGGFDEKLFF. The CDR3 nucleotides read TGTGCCAGCAGCCGGGAAGGAGGGGGCTTCGATGAAAAACTGTTTTTT.

The chain employs TRBV5-6 and TRBJ1-4; D gene unclear. CDR1 is SGHDT, CDR2 YYEEEE, per germline. The germline V and J ends were trimmed by 1 base and 3 bases, with 13 bases remaining between them. The CDR3 covers 16 residues. CDR3 region: CASSLWPQAPNEKLFF. CDR3 nucleotides: TGTGCCAGCAGCTTGTGGCCCCAAGCGCCTAATGAAAAACTGTTTTTT.

V gene TRBV15 combines with J gene TRBJ1-2; no reliable D call. Germline loops: CDR1 LNHNV, CDR2 YYDKDF (reference sequence). The CDR3 is 17 residues long. Trimming took 0 bases from V and 2 from J, leaving 16 bases between them. The CDR3 sequence: CATSRDWSKRINYGYTF. DNA of the CDR3: TGTGCCACCAGCAGAGATTGGAGTAAGCGGATAAACTATGGCTACACCTTC.

This clone has only a few counts. The chain joins TRBV2 to TRBJ1-2; no clear D. V was pared by 6 bases and J by 2 bases, with 16 bases between. From germline, CDR1 is SNHLY and CDR2 FYNNEI. The CDR3 covers 15 residues. CDR3 protein: CASSVLGIPNYGYTF. CDR3 sequence (DNA): TGTGCCAGCAGCGTCCTGGGCATCCCGAACTATGGCTACACCTTC.

This chain connects TRBV5-4 to TRBJ1-1; D uncertain. Trimming pared 2 bases from V and 2 bases from J, leaving 7 bases between. The CDR3 totals 13 residues. The V gene's germline CDR1 is SGHNT and CDR2 YYREEE (reference sequence). The CDR3 region has the DNA TGTGCCAGCAGCTTATTACAAAACACTGAAGCTTTCTTT. Its protein is CASSLLQNTEAFF.

CDR3 DNA: TGTGCCAGTCGACAGAGTATGAACACTGAAGCTTTCTTT. Translated, it gives CASRQSMNTEAFF. The chain uses TRBV12-3 or TRBV12-4 and TRBJ1-1, with a weak D call TRBD1 (5 bases). The V and J ends lost 9 bases and 0 bases respectively, with 11 bases between them. The CDR3 consists of 13 residues.

The CDR3 reads CSVDGGGNTDTQYF. The CDR3 coding sequence is TGCAGCGTTGATGGCGGGGGGAACACAGATACGCAGTATTTT. The chain joins TRBV29-1 to TRBJ2-3; 8 bases map to TRBD2. The junction had 4 bases not matched to a gene; V was cut back by 3 bases and J by 2 bases. Germline V gene lookup returns CDR1 SQVTM and CDR2 ANQGSEA. CDR3 length equals 14 residues.

As for this clone: Other DNA sequences in the same sample also yield this CDR3. CDR3: CASSPLRENTEAFF. The DNA of the CDR3 is TGTGCCAGCTCACCCCTCAGGGAGAACACTGAAGCTTTCTTT. The V gene is TRBV18, the J gene TRBJ1-1; a possible D gene is TRBD1 (5 bases). Trimming cost V 3 bases and J 1 base, with 9 bases left between them. Germline V gives CDR1 KGHSH, CDR2 LQKENI. The CDR3 runs to 14 residues.

This rearrangement joins TRBV7-9 to TRBJ1-1; D is uncertain. The ends were cut back, 1 base at V and 7 bases at J, with 10 bases in the middle. The germline V gene encodes CDR1 SEHNR and CDR2 FQNEAQ (reference sequence). The CDR3 contains 13 residues. CDR3 sequence (DNA): TGTGCCAGCAGCTTAGGTGAGACTCGTGAAGCTTTCTTT. It yields the protein CASSLGETREAFF.

The CDR3 is CASGQDSNQPQHF. Here the CDR3 DNA reads TGTGCCTCTGGACAGGACAGCAATCAGCCCCAGCATTTT. This sequence joins TRBV30 and TRBJ1-5; 7 nucleotides align to TRBD1. Trimming cost V 7 bases and J 1 base; bases outside gene matches: 4. The CDR3 totals 13 residues. The germline gives CDR1 GTSNPN, CDR2 SVGIG (reference sequence). The variable domain in full, completed from reference TRBV30 and TRBJ1-5, reads SQTIHQWPATLVQPVGSPLSLECTVEGTSNPNLYWYRQAAGRGLQLLFYSVGIGQISSEVPQNLSASRPQDRQFILSSKKLLLSDSGFYLCASGQDSNQPQHFGDGTRLSIL.

The chain combines TRBV3-1 (or the pseudogene TRBV3-2) with TRBJ2-3; 10 bases line up with TRBD1. Losses at the gene ends were 8 bases for V and 3 bases for J; bases not matched to a gene: 5. CDR1 and CDR2 from the germline V gene are LGHDT and YNNKEL (reference sequence). The CDR3 length is 14 residues. For the CDR3, the DNA is TGTGCCAGCGCCGGGACAGGGGCAACAGATACGCAGTATTTT. It specifies CASAGTGATDTQYF.

The genes are TRBV7-9 and TRBJ1-4, with 11 bases aligning to TRBD1. Per germline, CDR1 SEHNR and CDR2 FQNEAQ (reference sequence). This CDR3 has 14 amino acids. Trimming at V came to 5 bases and at J to 6 bases, leaving 2 bases not matched to a gene. The CDR3 protein is CASSQGQGDEKLFF. CDR3 nucleotide sequence: TGTGCCAGCAGCCAGGGACAGGGGGATGAAAAACTGTTTTTT. Full variable domain (missing parts from reference TRBV7-9 and TRBJ1-4): DTGVSQNPRHKITKRGQNVTFRCDPISEHNRLYWYRQTLGQGPEFLTYFQNEAQLEKSRLLSDRFSAERPKGSFSTLEIQRTEQGDSAMYLCASSQGQGDEKLFFGSGTQLSVL.

This rearrangement joins TRBV10-3 to TRBJ2-1, with 7 nucleotides matching TRBD1. Germline loops: CDR1 ENHRY, CDR2 SYGVKD. Losses at the gene ends were 5 bases for V and 8 bases for J; bases not matched to a gene: 9. The CDR3 spans 14 residues. CDR3 protein: CAISMTGFGDEQFF. Written as DNA, the CDR3 is TGTGCCATCAGTATGACAGGGTTTGGAGATGAGCAGTTCTTC.

The chain joins TRBV18 to TRBJ1-3; TRBD1 matches at 7 bases. Germline V gene sequence: CDR1 KGHSH, CDR2 LQKENI. The ends lost 4 bases at V and 2 bases at J; junction bases unmatched: 2. The CDR3 is 14 amino acids. The chain's CDR3 is CASSRDSPGNTIYF. CDR3 in DNA: TGTGCCAGCTCACGGGACAGTCCTGGAAACACCATATATTTT.

J is TRBJ2-5 and V is TRBV9, with D possibly being TRBD1 (5 bases). This CDR3 has 16 residues. V lost 0 bases to trimming and J lost 3 bases, with 15 bases between them. Germline loops: CDR1 SGDLS, CDR2 YYNGEE. As DNA, the CDR3 is TGTGCCAGCAGCGTAGCTGCGACAGCTGGGAAAGAGACCCAGTACTTC. This gives the protein CASSVAATAGKETQYF.

This clone was found a few times. This sequence joins TRBV27 and TRBJ2-5; D is unclear. Trimming shortened V by 3 bases and J by 5 bases, and 16 bases separated the two germline ends. The CDR3 has 15 residues. Germline lookup yields CDR1 MNHEY and CDR2 SMNVEV (reference sequence). The CDR3 is CASSFRVSFGETQYF. In nucleotides, the CDR3 is TGTGCCAGCAGTTTCCGGGTCTCTTTTGGGGAGACCCAGTACTTC.

This clone was seen just once. The J gene is TRBJ1-1, the V gene TRBV5-1; 10 bases match TRBD1. Germline V gene sequence: CDR1 SGHRS, CDR2 YFSETQ. The CDR3 totals 15 residues. Trimming at V came to 0 bases and at J to 6 bases, leaving 5 bases not matched to a gene. The CDR3 region is CASSLGGQGSAEAFF. CDR3 DNA: TGCGCCAGCAGCTTGGGGGGACAGGGGAGCGCTGAAGCTTTCTTT.

This chain uses TRBV6-6 with TRBJ1-5; weak D call: TRBD1 (6 bases). Between the trimmed V and J ends, which lost 6 bases and 2 bases, there was a span of 14 bases. CDR1 MNHNY and CDR2 SVGAGI come from the germline V gene (reference sequence). The CDR3 is 15 residues long. DNA for the CDR3: TGTGCCAGCAGCGGGGGGGGGCTCGGCAATCAGCCCCAGCATTTT. This gives the protein CASSGGGLGNQPQHF.

This chain joins TRBV19 and TRBJ2-1, with a possible D match to TRBD2 (7 bases). With 7 bases removed from V and 10 bases from J, the gap between germline ends came to 20 bases. This CDR3 comprises 14 residues. CDR1 is LNHDA, CDR2 SQIVND, per germline (reference sequence). Here the CDR3 reads CASKGGGPPREQFF. In DNA, the CDR3 is TGTGCCAGTAAGGGCGGGGGCCCGCCCAGGGAGCAGTTCTTC.